The clone carrying this T cell receptor beta chain has only a few counts. Its target is unknown. The authors amplified TCR beta CDR3 regions, and they did so from RNA transcripts for repertoire sequencing. The workflow started with a first-round RT-PCR run with HTBI primers and then moved on to a second-round multiplex PCR. MiXCR was run by TCRdb on the multiplex PCR reads, yielding one entry per CDR3 protein. The table has about 370,000 distinct CDR3 sequences, 18% seen once. This specimen belongs to a study of Graves' ophthalmopathy and Graves' hyperthyroidism. Trimming removed 7 bases at V and 9 bases at J, with 12 bases between. The CDR3 spans 11 residues. Germline V lookup: CDR1 MNHNS, CDR2 SASEGT. Study-wide results and limits: Sensitivity reached approximately 89% and specificity roughly 81% for a 13-signature model separating ophthalmopathy from stable hyperthyroidism. The model reached around 66% sensitivity and about 72% specificity for predicting ophthalmopathy progression.

Uncontrolled infections, other autoimmune diseases, pregnancy or lactation barred patients from enrollment. It was on clinical symptoms, serum thyroxine, TRAb, thyroid ultrasound and orbital computed tomography that diagnosis relied. J is TRBJ2-5 and V is TRBV6-1; D is unclear. Sequenced material: peripheral blood. The source is a woman aged 18-30 years with Graves' ophthalmopathy. The CDR3 protein is CASTDRGAQYF. The CDR3, as DNA: TGTGCCAGCACCGACCGTGGGGCCCAGTACTTC.